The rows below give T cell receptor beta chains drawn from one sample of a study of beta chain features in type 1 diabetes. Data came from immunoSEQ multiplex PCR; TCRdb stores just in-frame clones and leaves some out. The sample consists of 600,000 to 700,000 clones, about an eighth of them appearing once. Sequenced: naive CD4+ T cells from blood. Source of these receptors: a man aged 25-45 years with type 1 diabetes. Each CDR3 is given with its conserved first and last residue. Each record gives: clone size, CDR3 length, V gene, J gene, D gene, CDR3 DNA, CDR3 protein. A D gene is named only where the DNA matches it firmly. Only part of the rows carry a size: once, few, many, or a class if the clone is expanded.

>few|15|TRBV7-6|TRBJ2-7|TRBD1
TGTGCCAGCAGCTCAGGACAGGGCGGGACATACGAGCAGTACTTC
CASSSGQGGTYEQYF
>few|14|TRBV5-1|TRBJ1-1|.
TGCGCCAGCGGAAGGACAGCCCTGAACACTGAAGCTTTCTTT
CASGRTALNTEAFF
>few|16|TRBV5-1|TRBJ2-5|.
TGCGCCAGCAGCTGGGACCGGGAGCCCCCCTCGGAGACCCAGTACTTC
CASSWDREPPSETQYF
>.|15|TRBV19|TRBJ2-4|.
TGTGCCAGTAGTATAGGATCGAGAGGGTTGAACATTCAGTACTTC
CASSIGSRGLNIQYF
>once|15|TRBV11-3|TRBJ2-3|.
TGTGCCAGCAGCTGGGTTCAGGGCAGCACAGATACGCAGTATTTT
CASSWVQGSTDTQYF
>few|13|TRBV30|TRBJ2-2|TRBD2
TGTGCAAGGGAGGGGCAGAACACCGGGGAGCTGTTTTTT
CAREGQNTGELFF
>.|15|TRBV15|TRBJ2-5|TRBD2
TGTGCCACCAAGTCTGGGACTAGCGATTTGGAGACCCAGTACTTC
CATKSGTSDLETQYF
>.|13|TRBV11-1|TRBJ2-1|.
TGTGCCAGCAGCCCGCGATTCAACAATGAGCAGTTCTTC
CASSPRFNNEQFF
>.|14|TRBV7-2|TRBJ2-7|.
TGTGCCAGCAGCCCCGTGCAGGCGTCCTACGAGCAGTACTTC
CASSPVQASYEQYF
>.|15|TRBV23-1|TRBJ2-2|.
TGCGCCAGCAATGGCGAGGTTCCGACGACCGGGGAGCTGTTTTTT
CASNGEVPTTGELFF
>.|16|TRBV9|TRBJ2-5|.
TGTGCCAGCAGCGTAGGGGGCTCAATGGGGCAAGAGACCCAGTACTTC
CASSVGGSMGQETQYF
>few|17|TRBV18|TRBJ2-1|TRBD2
TGTGCCAGCTCACCATACTCCCCGGGGGGGGCTTCCAATGAGCAGTTCTTC
CASSPYSPGGASNEQFF
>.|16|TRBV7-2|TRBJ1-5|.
TGTGCCAGCAGCTTCGGCGGCAGTTCTGCTTGGCAGCCCCAGCATTTT
CASSFGGSSAWQPQHF
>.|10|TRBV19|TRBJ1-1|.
TGTGCCAGTAGTAGCACTGAAGCTTTCTTT
CASSSTEAFF
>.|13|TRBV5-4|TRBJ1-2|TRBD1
TGTGCCAGCAGGCCGGGGACAGCTTATGGCTACACCTTC
CASRPGTAYGYTF
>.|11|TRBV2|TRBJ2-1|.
TGTGCCAGCAGTGTTCCCCCGGAGCAGTTCTTC
CASSVPPEQFF
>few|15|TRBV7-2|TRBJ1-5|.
TGTGCCAGCAGCTTAGTGGCAGGGATCAATCAGCCCCAGCATTTT
CASSLVAGINQPQHF
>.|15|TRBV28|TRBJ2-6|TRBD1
TGTGCCAGCACAACAGGGGCCTCTGGGGCCAACGTCCTGACTTTC
CASTTGASGANVLTF
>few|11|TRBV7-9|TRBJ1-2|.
TGTGCCAGCAGCCGGACGGATGGCTACACCTTC
CASSRTDGYTF
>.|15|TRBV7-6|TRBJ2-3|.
TGTGCCAGCAGCCTACCTGGTCCCGGGCCAGATACGCAGTATTTT
CASSLPGPGPDTQYF
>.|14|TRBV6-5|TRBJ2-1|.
TGTGCCAGCAGTAGGGGGGGTTCCTACAATGAGCAGTTCTTC
CASSRGGSYNEQFF
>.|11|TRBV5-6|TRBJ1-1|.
TGTGCCAGCGGTCTGCATACTGAAGCTTTCTTT
CASGLHTEAFF
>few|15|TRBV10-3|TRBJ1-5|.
TGTGCCACCCAAGGGGGACTGACTTTCAATCAGCCCCAGCATTTT
CATQGGLTFNQPQHF
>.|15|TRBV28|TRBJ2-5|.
TGTGCCAGCAGTTTTTCGACAGCTTTCCAAGAGACCCAGTACTTC
CASSFSTAFQETQYF